This T cell receptor beta chain was captured in a study of T-cell reconstitution after alpha-beta-depleted transplantation in children. Regarding the study as a whole: Reportedly, only several hundred clones from non-depleted graft cells drove alpha-beta T-cell counts at about two months.

The TCRbeta library incorporated unique molecular identifiers. One entry per CDR3 protein, called by TCRdb with MiXCR from the PCR reads. The sample contains about 830,000 distinct CDR3 sequences, roughly 15% of which appear only once. This clonotype showed up just a few times. Antigen unknown. With 5 bases removed from V and 6 bases from J, the gap between germline ends came to 14 bases. Germline V gene data show CDR1 as SGHTA and CDR2 as FQGNSA. CDR3 length: 13 amino acids. The material sequenced was PBMCs, mostly from graft donor cells, taken 360 days after TCRalphabeta/CD19-depleted stem cell transplant. The TCR sequence derives from a male patient under 18 who had a stem cell transplant for acute lymphoblastic leukemia, so the T cells may come from the graft donor. The J gene is TRBJ2-7, the V gene TRBV7-2; no definite D call. CDR3 loop: CASSLLFPLEQYF. The CDR3, as DNA: TGTGCCAGCAGCCTCCTCTTTCCCCTCGAGCAGTACTTC.